This T cell receptor (beta chain) was identified in a study of identical twins. CDR3 length equals 17 residues. The V and J ends lost 4 bases and 0 bases, in that order; junction bases with no gene match: 8. Germline CDR1 and CDR2: SEHNR and FQNEAQ (reference sequence). The cDNA had a unique molecular identifier and a template-switch universal primer site. Each CDR3 protein gets one entry after TCRdb re-called the 5' RACE reads with MiXCR. This sample carries about 890,000 distinct CDR3 sequences, 9% to 15% of them seen once, and the ten largest clones take 1.5% to 2%. Study observations and caveats: There were fewer insertions in abundant cord blood beta clonotypes, but memory repertoires showed no such pattern. Out-of-frame sharing of TCR alpha in monozygotic twins was underestimated by models. Conclusions were based on cross-sectional statistical analysis, without following the same donors.

As for this clonotype: What it binds is unknown.

These same data were also listed under a study on yellow fever vaccine responses in identical twins.

This clonotype originated in a young woman in good health. This chain uses TRBV7-9 with TRBJ2-5, with 10 bases fitting TRBD1. Input material: PBMCs. CDR3 residues: CASSSGTGDKYQETQYF. In DNA, the CDR3 is TGTGCCAGCAGCTCCGGGACAGGGGACAAGTACCAAGAGACCCAGTACTTC.